The count of the clone carrying this TCR beta chain is one. What it binds is not known. Produced via immunoSEQ multiplex PCR; TCRdb's table is partial and in-frame only. The repertoire holds around 150,000 clones, with more than 75% as singletons. This sample is drawn from a study of T cell responses to AZD1222 COVID-19 vaccine. Study-wide points: White British people made up most donors, females outnumbered males, and clonal diversity was possibly underestimated. The span of vaccine-associated CD4 TCRs extended across spike, with dominance at 160-218 and 743-854.

The ends were cut back, 4 bases at V and 0 bases at J, with 4 bases in the middle. Germline CDR1 is MDHEN and CDR2 is SYDVKM. The CDR3 has 13 residues. Here the sequenced sample was peripheral blood, taken 28 days after the second AZD1222 dose. J is TRBJ2-1 and V is TRBV28; D call uncertain. The TCR was taken from an adult who received the AZD1222 COVID-19 vaccine. CDR3 loop: CASSSSSYNEQFF. Here the CDR3 DNA reads TGTGCCAGCAGTTCTAGCTCCTACAATGAGCAGTTCTTC.